The rows below give T cell receptor beta chains drawn from one sample of a study of early T cells in non-severe SARS-CoV-2 infection. One entry per CDR3 protein results from TCRdb running MiXCR on the 5' RACE reads. The sample records approximately 35,000 distinct CDR3 sequences, under 6% being singletons. The sample was whole blood. The receptors were sampled from an adult who was a healthcare worker with PCR-confirmed SARS-CoV-2 infection or an uninfected control (not recorded which). Each CDR3 is given with its conserved first and last residue. A D gene is named only where the DNA matches it firmly.

CASSLTRAEQYF	.	TRBJ2-7	TRBV28
CASSVNGRENEQFF	TRBD2	TRBJ2-1	TRBV13
CASSLTGAGATDTQYF	.	TRBJ2-3	TRBV5-1
CASRADSRDRGGQPQHF	TRBD1	TRBJ1-5	TRBV2
CASSQDPFSGANVLTF	.	TRBJ2-6	TRBV4-3
CASSQDRDVGTGLHF	TRBD1	TRBJ1-6	TRBV4-3
CASSYRDPRNYEQYF	.	TRBJ2-7	TRBV6-6
CATTGLAGGTDTQYF	TRBD2	TRBJ2-3	TRBV10-3
CASSLLGQLTEAFF	.	TRBJ1-1	TRBV7-9
CSGGEGYNEQFF	.	TRBJ2-1	TRBV29-1
CASSLRNEQFF	.	TRBJ2-1	TRBV27
CASSPSRVGEQYF	.	TRBJ2-7	TRBV18
CASSLSTGEMNTEAFF	TRBD1	TRBJ1-1	TRBV5-1
CASSLRPTANYGYTF	.	TRBJ1-2	TRBV7-2
CASSQESDRYDTGELFF	.	TRBJ2-2	TRBV4-1
CASSGHQGAGELFF	.	TRBJ2-2	TRBV2
CSARVPGRDEQYF	.	TRBJ2-7	TRBV20-1
CASSGGSRGRIGELFF	.	TRBJ2-2	TRBV6-1
CASSLAGAPNSPLHF	.	TRBJ1-6	TRBV7-2
CASSSQTRSTDTQYF	.	TRBJ2-3	TRBV7-8
CASRRAGDSYEQYF	TRBD2	TRBJ2-7	TRBV28
CASRRPPGTASSYNEQFF	TRBD1	TRBJ2-1	TRBV11-3
CASSLRDGSSYEQYF	.	TRBJ2-7	TRBV7-6
CASSLGVSGQPQHF	.	TRBJ1-5	TRBV7-2
CSPGVNTEAFF	.	TRBJ1-1	TRBV20-1
CASIGTGGVCTEAFF	.	TRBJ1-1	TRBV21-1
CASSQEKGGGAYEQYF	TRBD2	TRBJ2-7	TRBV4-2
CASSYGLTPDEQFF	.	TRBJ2-1	TRBV5-1
CASSPRGAQGNSPLHF	.	TRBJ1-6	TRBV6-6
CAWSPAHGTAYNEQFF	TRBD1	TRBJ2-1	TRBV30
CASSSFFGIEGDIQYF	.	TRBJ2-4	TRBV28
CAWRSPDSYEQYF	.	TRBJ2-7	TRBV30
CSARGVTTNEQFF	.	TRBJ2-1	TRBV20-1
CASSLEYSGANVLTF	.	TRBJ2-6	TRBV7-6
CASSEFDRGRGTEAFF	TRBD1	TRBJ1-1	TRBV25-1
CASSEGRESYEQYF	.	TRBJ2-7	TRBV2
CASSHRGGQGGETQYF	TRBD1	TRBJ2-5	TRBV3-1
CASSLGQGWGAGELFF	.	TRBJ2-2	TRBV7-6
CASRAGTGGWETQYF	TRBD1	TRBJ2-5	TRBV7-2
CASSIGQRGTTEAFF	.	TRBJ1-1	TRBV19
CAISDGTGVAYEQYF	TRBD1	TRBJ2-7	TRBV10-3
CASSQWSGSAGELFF	.	TRBJ2-2	TRBV3-1
CATRTGRSNQPQHF	TRBD1	TRBJ1-5	TRBV6-1
CASSDPSVTGSQPQHF	TRBD1	TRBJ1-5	TRBV9
CASSYYPVGSTYEQYF	.	TRBJ2-7	TRBV6-2/TRBV6-3
CASSVGQGPTEAFF	TRBD1	TRBJ1-1	TRBV5-5
CAWRDRDGNSGANVLTF	TRBD1	TRBJ2-6	TRBV30
CASSQEPQGAYTEAFF	TRBD1	TRBJ1-1	TRBV4-3
CASSPLGADTQYF	.	TRBJ2-3	TRBV14
CASSLPGQGAYEQYF	TRBD1	TRBJ2-7	TRBV28
CSVGSRNEKLFF	.	TRBJ1-4	TRBV29-1
CASSVTGKTTEQYF	.	TRBJ2-7	TRBV2
CASSRIAGARDTQYF	TRBD2	TRBJ2-3	TRBV7-3
CASSVGSVGDYEQYF	.	TRBJ2-7	TRBV9